The 23 T cell receptor beta chains reported below all come from one sample, sequenced in a study of T cell repertoires in cytomegalovirus infection. TCRdb re-called the reads with MiXCR, one entry per CDR3 protein. Here the sample spans some 220,000 distinct CDR3 sequences, approximately 6.7% being singletons. Specimen: PBMCs. The receptors derive from a human donor in good health (CMV status not recorded). Some clones in this sample may be carry-over from other donors' samples.

This clonotype was observed at least ten times. The chain joins TRBV7-2 to TRBJ1-1, with D possibly being TRBD1 (6 bases). This CDR3 contains 14 residues. Trimming took off 1 base at V and 5 bases at J, with 11 bases between the two ends. CDR1 is SGHTA and CDR2 is FQGNSA in the germline V gene. In DNA, the CDR3 is TGTGCCAGCAGCTTAGAGGCAGGGGTTACTGAAGCTTTCTTT. It codes for CASSLEAGVTEAFF.

This clonotype has at least ten counts. V usage is TRBV6-1 and J usage is TRBJ2-3; 7 bases line up with TRBD1. CDR3 length: 15 residues. In germline, CDR1 is MNHNS, CDR2 SASEGT. The ends lost 6 bases at V and 4 bases at J; junction bases unmatched: 10. The CDR3 DNA reads TGTGCCAGCAGATTAACAGGGGCGCGGGCAGATACGCAGTATTTT. This encodes CASRLTGARADTQYF.

This clonotype was recorded at least ten times. The chain has TRBV9 and TRBJ2-3; 7 bases align to TRBD2. This CDR3 has 15 residues. Germline values: CDR1 SGDLS, CDR2 YYNGEE. V shed 3 bases, J shed 0 bases, and the junction held 4 bases outside the gene matches. CDR3 DNA: TGTGCCAGCAGCGATAGCGGGCCAAGCACAGATACGCAGTATTTT. Its translation is CASSDSGPSTDTQYF.

This clonotype was seen at least ten times. This chain uses TRBV28 with TRBJ2-7, with 8 positions matching TRBD1. CDR1 is MDHEN and CDR2 is SYDVKM in the germline V gene. The V and J ends lost 3 bases and 0 bases, in that order; junction bases with no gene match: 7. The CDR3 sequence is 16 residues long. This chain's CDR3 is CASSLPPGGFSYEQYF. The CDR3 bases are TGTGCCAGCAGTTTGCCTCCAGGGGGCTTCTCCTACGAGCAGTACTTC.

With respect to this clonotype: A read error may be the cause here, since a much bigger clone is one base away. The rearrangement uses TRBV6-2 or TRBV6-3 and TRBJ1-5; no firm D call. Per the germline V gene, CDR1 is MNHEY and CDR2 is SVGEGT. This CDR3 spans 13 amino acids. In DNA form, the CDR3 reads TGTGCCAGCACCATCACGGGAAATCAGTCCCAGCATTTT. Translation gives CASTITGNQSQHF.

This clonotype occurred many times. The CDR3 coding sequence is TGTGCCAGCAGTTTTGGCAGGGGACTGGACAATGAGCAGTTCTTC. The encoded protein is CASSFGRGLDNEQFF. This rearrangement joins TRBV12-3 or TRBV12-4 to TRBJ2-1; D tentatively fits TRBD1 or TRBD2 (6 bases each). V lost 3 bases, J lost 5 bases, and 14 bases lay in between. This CDR3 is 15 amino acids long.

This clonotype was observed at least ten times. J is TRBJ1-1 and V is TRBV28; TRBD1 matches at 8 bases. Germline lookup yields CDR1 MDHEN and CDR2 SYDVKM. The CDR3 loop spans 15 amino acids. Losses at the gene ends were 4 bases for V and 4 bases for J; bases not matched to a gene: 8. The CDR3 nucleotides are TGTGCCAGCAGTTCCCTGGACAGGGAAGGCACTGAAGCTTTCTTT. Protein sequence: CASSSLDREGTEAFF.

Ten or more counts support this clonotype. The chain is built from TRBV27 and TRBJ1-2, with TRBD1 as a possible D gene (6 bases). Trimming removed 6 bases from V and 6 bases from J, with 14 bases in between. CDR3 size: 13 residues. Germline values: CDR1 MNHEY, CDR2 SMNVEV (reference sequence). CDR3 amino acids: CASRGTQSDGYTF. CDR3 coding DNA: TGTGCCAGCAGGGGGACACAGTCGGATGGCTACACCTTC.

The sample holds many counts of this clonotype. V and J are TRBV7-2 and TRBJ2-1, with unresolved D. Trimming took 1 base from V and 5 from J, leaving 9 bases between them. CDR3 length equals 14 residues. Germline V gene sequence: CDR1 SGHTA, CDR2 FQGNSA. The CDR3 bases are TGTGCCAGCAGCTTAGGGGGATTCGACAATGAGCAGTTCTTC. This codes for CASSLGGFDNEQFF.

This clonotype has ten or more counts. The V and J genes are TRBV7-8 and TRBJ1-5; D gene ambiguous. The CDR3 runs to 15 residues. Trimming took 1 base from V and 7 from J, leaving 14 bases between them. Germline CDR1 and CDR2: SGHVS and FQNEAQ. CDR3 in amino acids: CASSLDGSGPQPQHF. CDR3 in DNA: TGTGCCAGCAGCTTAGATGGGTCTGGGCCGCAGCCCCAGCATTTT.

This clonotype has ten or more counts. The J gene is TRBJ1-5, the V gene TRBV6-2 or TRBV6-3, with D perhaps TRBD1 (5 bases). Trimming took off 6 bases at V and 3 bases at J, with 15 bases between the two ends. This CDR3 spans 15 amino acids. Germline V gene data show CDR1 as MNHEY and CDR2 as SVGEGT. The CDR3 DNA reads as TGTGCCAGCAGAAAGCAGGGAAGCCCCAATCAGCCCCAGCATTTT. It translates to CASRKQGSPNQPQHF.

There are many counts of this clonotype. The chain recombines TRBV6-6 with TRBJ2-6, with D uncertain. Trimming stripped 0 bases from V and 0 bases from J, with 12 bases between. Germline loops: CDR1 MNHNY, CDR2 SVGAGI (reference sequence). This CDR3 spans 18 amino acids. The CDR3 coding sequence is TGTGCCAGCAGTTACTCGACGGCACAAAGCTCTGGGGCCAACGTCCTGACTTTC. This translates into CASSYSTAQSSGANVLTF.

This clonotype was seen ten or more times. This chain joins TRBV7-2 and TRBJ1-5, with D maybe TRBD1 (6 bases). This CDR3 is built from 14 residues. V lost 6 bases and J 3 bases, leaving 12 bases between the germline ends. CDR1 is SGHTA, CDR2 FQGNSA, per germline. The CDR3 protein is CASRTTGTNQPQHF. In nucleotides, the CDR3 is TGTGCCAGCAGGACTACAGGGACCAATCAGCCCCAGCATTTT.

This clonotype was counted many times. The chain recombines TRBV28 with TRBJ1-1; TRBD1 matches 7 bases. From germline, CDR1 is MDHEN and CDR2 SYDVKM. The CDR3 loop spans 11 amino acids. V trimming: 7 bases; J trimming: 11 bases; junction bases outside the gene matches: 7. The CDR3 nucleotides read TGTGCCAGCACCCGTGACAGGGCTGCTTTCTTT. Translated, it gives CASTRDRAAFF. Full variable domain (rest looked up from reference TRBV28 and TRBJ1-1): DVKVTQSSRYLVKRTGEKVFLECVQDMDHENMFWYRQDPGLGLRLIYFSYDVKMKEKGDIPEGYSVSREKKERFSLILESASTNQTSMYLCASTRDRAAFFGQGTRLTVV.

This clonotype has ten or more counts. The chain couples TRBV15 to TRBJ2-7; TRBD1 aligns across 10 bases. This CDR3 is 20 amino acids long. Germline V CDR1 and CDR2: LNHNV, YYDKDF (reference sequence). V shed 2 bases, J shed 5 bases, and the junction held 21 bases outside the gene matches. This CDR3 reads CATSRSRDRGKIADVDEQYF. Written as DNA, the CDR3 is TGTGCCACCAGCAGATCCCGGGACAGGGGTAAGATCGCGGATGTCGACGAGCAGTACTTC.

In this sample, this clonotype turned up many times. This chain uses TRBV12-3 or TRBV12-4 with TRBJ1-5; D is ambiguous. V shed 3 bases and J shed 5 bases, with 11 bases lying between them. This CDR3 is built from 14 residues. The chain's CDR3 is CASSFGLEDQPQHF. The CDR3 region has the DNA TGTGCCAGCAGTTTTGGATTGGAGGATCAGCCCCAGCATTTT.

This clonotype was found many times. The J gene is TRBJ2-2, the V gene TRBV7-9; possibly TRBD1 for D (7 bases). The CDR3 contains 19 residues. Germline values: CDR1 SEHNR, CDR2 FQNEAQ (reference sequence). V was pared by 5 bases and J by 0 bases, with 22 bases between. The CDR3 is CASSPALDRTKANTGELFF. CDR3 DNA sequence: TGTGCCAGCAGCCCAGCGCTGGACAGGACTAAAGCGAACACCGGGGAGCTGTTTTTT.

This clonotype came up a few times. A read error may be the cause here, since a much bigger clone is one base away. The chain links TRBV28 to TRBJ2-7; 11 bases match TRBD1. Losses at the gene ends were 4 bases for V and 6 bases for J; bases not matched to a gene: 5. The CDR3 runs 14 residues. In germline, CDR1 is MDHEN, CDR2 SYDVKM. In DNA form, the CDR3 reads TGTGCCAGCAGTTCCCCCGGGACAGGGGGCGAGCAGTACTTC. This codes for CASSSPGTGGEQYF.

In this sample, this clonotype turned up a few times. The rearrangement uses TRBV20-1 and TRBJ2-1; TRBD2 matches 7 bases. This CDR3 comprises 16 residues. Losses at the gene ends were 0 bases for V and 10 bases for J; bases not matched to a gene: 15. Per germline, CDR1 DFQATT and CDR2 SNEGSKA (reference sequence). The DNA of the CDR3 is TGCAGTGCTAGAGATCCGGGAAGGCTAGCGGAGGGGGAGCAGTTCTTC. Translated, it gives CSARDPGRLAEGEQFF.

The sample holds many counts of this clonotype. This chain connects TRBV5-6 to TRBJ1-4; D gene uncertain. Per germline, CDR1 SGHDT and CDR2 YYEEEE. Between the trimmed V and J ends, which lost 0 bases and 8 bases, there was a span of 11 bases. This CDR3 has 14 residues. CDR3 loop: CASSLELSSEKLFF. The CDR3 region has the DNA TGTGCCAGCAGCTTGGAACTGTCTTCGGAAAAACTGTTTTTT.

At least ten counts were recorded for this clonotype. J is TRBJ2-1 and V is TRBV6-4, with 9 positions matching TRBD2. CDR3 length: 16 amino acids. Trimming removed 5 bases from V and 5 bases from J; junction bases left unmatched: 10. Looked up from germline, CDR1 is MRHNA and CDR2 is SNTAGT. CDR3 nucleotides: TGTGCCAGCAGTCCAGATAGCGGGGGAGGCCACAATGAGCAGTTCTTC. This codes for CASSPDSGGGHNEQFF.

This clonotype was detected many times. CDR3 DNA sequence: TGTGCCAGCAGCCACCGGGGGGTGGGCTCCTATAATTCACCCCTCCACTTT. Translation gives CASSHRGVGSYNSPLHF. This chain uses TRBV7-2 with TRBJ1-6, with a tentative D call TRBD1 (5 bases). Trimming stripped 5 bases from V and 0 bases from J, with 14 bases between. The germline CDR1 and CDR2 sequences are SGHTA and FQGNSA. CDR3 length: 17 residues.

This clonotype was recorded a few times. The V gene is TRBV29-1, the J gene TRBJ1-1; 7 positions agree with TRBD1. The V and J ends lost 1 base and 1 base, in that order; junction bases with no gene match: 9. From germline, CDR1 is SQVTM and CDR2 ANQGSEA. This CDR3 comprises 16 residues. The CDR3 here is CSVEARQGVRNTEAFF. DNA of the CDR3: TGCAGCGTTGAAGCCCGACAGGGCGTGAGGAACACTGAAGCTTTCTTT.